These T cell receptor beta chains were read from a single sample in a study of breast tumors, draining lymph nodes, adjacent tissues. TCRdb processed the multiplex PCR reads anew with MiXCR; each CDR3 protein has one entry. In the table there are roughly 120,000 distinct CDR3 sequences, about 20% of which are singletons. Sequencing was done on a sample of axillary lymph node tissue. Receptor source: a female donor with breast cancer. Some clones in this sample may be carry-over from other donors' samples. CDR3s include the opening cysteine and the closing phenylalanine or tryptophan. The D gene is left open where the match is weak. Rows give clone size only sometimes, using once, few, many, or a class for an expanded clone.

TRBD2 TRBJ2-7 TRBV2 many CASSGPGLAGDSEQYF TGTGCCAGCAGCGGCCCCGGGCTAGCGGGAGACTCCGAGCAGTACTTC
TRBD2 TRBJ2-5 TRBV12-3/TRBV12-4 many CASSSYGTSGRGETQYF TGTGCCAGCAGTTCTTACGGGACTAGCGGGAGGGGGGAGACCCAGTACTTC
TRBD1 TRBJ1-6 TRBV19 many CASSTYGQGNSPLHF TGTGCCAGTAGTACCTACGGACAGGGAAATTCACCCCTCCACTTT
- TRBJ1-2 TRBV12-3/TRBV12-4 many CASSLKAGTYGYTF TGTGCCAGCAGCCTAAAGGCCGGGACATATGGCTACACCTTC
- TRBJ1-2 TRBV6-5 - CASSYSKGLADSYEQYFGGYTF -
TRBD1 TRBJ1-4 TRBV6-1 - CASRVTGSEKLFF TGTGCCAGCAGGGTGACAGGGAGTGAAAAACTGTTTTTT
TRBD1 TRBJ2-7 TRBV20-1 many CSALDREYDEQYF TGCAGTGCCCTGGACAGGGAATACGACGAGCAGTACTTC
- TRBJ1-1 TRBV5-1 few CASSHGQHTEAFF TGCGCCAGCAGCCACGGACAGCACACTGAAGCTTTCTTT
- TRBJ2-5 TRBV4-2 many CASSQGISQYQETQYF TGTGCCAGCAGCCAAGGTATTAGCCAGTACCAAGAGACCCAGTACTTC
- TRBJ2-5 TRBV7-2 many CASSPWGYQETQYF TGTGCCAGCAGCCCATGGGGGTACCAAGAGACCCAGTACTTC
TRBD1 TRBJ1-6 TRBV4-2 many CASRGGTGANSPLHF TGTGCCAGCAGAGGAGGGACAGGAGCAAATTCACCCCTCCACTTT
TRBD1 TRBJ2-2 TRBV4-1 many CASSGGQGSGELFF TGCGCCAGCAGCGGGGGACAGGGGAGCGGGGAGCTGTTTTTT
- TRBJ2-2 TRBV20-1 many CSARGDTGELFF TGCAGTGCTAGAGGAGATACCGGGGAGCTGTTTTTT
- TRBJ2-3 TRBV28 few CASSLLAFPQYF TGTGCCAGCAGTTTGTTGGCTTTCCCGCAGTATTTT
- TRBJ1-2 TRBV2 many CASSEEGGIGYTF TGTGCCAGCAGTGAAGAAGGGGGGATTGGCTACACCTTC
TRBD1 TRBJ2-6 TRBV5-1 few CASGTGDSGANVLTF TGCGCCAGCGGGACAGGGGACTCTGGGGCCAACGTCCTGACTTTC
- TRBJ1-2 TRBV5-1 many CASRAQGSYGYTF TGCGCCAGCAGGGCGCAGGGGAGCTATGGCTACACCTTC
- TRBJ2-5 TRBV7-7 many CASSLVRQETQYF TGTGCTAGCAGCTTAGTCCGGCAAGAGACCCAGTACTTC
TRBD1 TRBJ2-4 TRBV20-1 - CSASPSRDRGYIQYF TGCAGTGCTAGCCCCTCCCGGGACAGGGGCTACATTCAGTACTTC
- TRBJ1-3 TRBV9 many CASSAGSGNTIYF TGTGCCAGCAGCGCAGGATCTGGAAACACCATATATTTT
- TRBJ2-2 TRBV2 many CASSERHQNTGELFF TGTGCCAGCAGTGAAAGACACCAGAACACCGGGGAGCTGTTTTTT
- TRBJ2-5 TRBV11-2 many CASSPTRVETQYF TGTGCCAGCAGCCCAACTAGAGTAGAGACCCAGTACTTC